A selection of T cell receptor beta chains follows, all from one sample in a study of blood T cell repertoires in COVID-19. TCRdb keeps only in-frame clones here, not all; method: immunoSEQ multiplex PCR. The data show 300,000 or so clones, around 90% seen once. What was sequenced was peripheral blood. The origin of the receptors is a man aged 50-59 years with active or convalescent COVID-19. The CDR3 runs from the conserved cysteine through the conserved F or W. The order of the fields is clone size, V gene, D gene, J gene, CDR3 DNA, CDR3 protein. D genes are given only for firm matches. Clone sizes are given selectively: once, few, many, or a class where the clone is expanded.

>.|TRBV2|TRBD1|TRBJ1-4
TGTGCCAGCAGCGCCTCCGGGACAGGCCTCGAAAAACTGTTTTTT
CASSASGTGLEKLFF
>.|TRBV3-1/TRBV3-2|.|TRBJ2-1
TGTGCCAGCAGCCAAGACTCGAGGGCCTACAATGAGCAGTTCTTC
CASSQDSRAYNEQFF
>.|TRBV7-9|.|TRBJ2-7
TGTGCCAGCAGCTTACCGGGTTTCTCCTACGAGCAGTACTTC
CASSLPGFSYEQYF
>few|TRBV2|TRBD1|TRBJ1-2
TGTGCCAGCAGTGAAGGGACAGGGGGAACTAACTATGGCTACACCTTC
CASSEGTGGTNYGYTF
>.|TRBV3-1/TRBV3-2|.|TRBJ1-4
TGTGCCAGCAGCCCCATGTTGGAGGGAACTAATGAAAAACTGTTTTTT
CASSPMLEGTNEKLFF
>.|TRBV28|.|TRBJ2-7
TGTGCCAGCAGTCCGGGACAATCTATCCACGAGCAGTACTTC
CASSPGQSIHEQYF
>.|TRBV6-4|TRBD1|TRBJ1-5
TGTGCCAGCAGTGACCCGGGACAGGGGGCAAATCAGCCCCAGCATTTT
CASSDPGQGANQPQHF
>.|TRBV9|TRBD1|TRBJ1-4
TGTGCCAGCAGCGCACAACAGGGGGCGGTGACGACTAATGAAAAACTGTTTTTT
CASSAQQGAVTTNEKLFF
>.|TRBV11-2|.|TRBJ1-3
TGTGCCAGCAGTCCATCACTGGGGCAGGGAACAATTGGTGGAAACACCATATATTTT
CASSPSLGQGTIGGNTIYF
>few|TRBV19|.|TRBJ1-3
TGTGCCAGTACTGGCAGGGCAGGAAACACCATATATTTT
CASTGRAGNTIYF
>.|TRBV7-3|.|TRBJ1-2
TGTGCCAGCAGCTTAGGCCCAGGGGACCGCTATGGCTACACCTTC
CASSLGPGDRYGYTF
>.|TRBV29-1|.|TRBJ1-2
TGCAGCGTTCTAAGGGGCTCGTCAGTCTATGGCTACACCTTC
CSVLRGSSVYGYTF
>.|TRBV2|TRBD2|TRBJ2-7
TGTGCCAGCAGGGGGGGTCTAGCGGGAGACTACGAGCAGTACTTC
CASRGGLAGDYEQYF
>.|TRBV28|TRBD1|TRBJ2-1
TGTGCCAGCGGGACAGGGGCATCGGGGGATGAGCAGTTCTTC
CASGTGASGDEQFF
>.|TRBV7-8|.|TRBJ2-1
TGTGCCAGCAGTCAACTAGGGGGAACGACCTACAATGAGCAGTTCTTC
CASSQLGGTTYNEQFF
>once|TRBV24-1|TRBD1|TRBJ1-5
TGTGCCACCAGTCCCGACAGGGGGTCCCCGTCCAATCAGCCCCAGCATTTT
CATSPDRGSPSNQPQHF
>.|TRBV19|.|TRBJ1-1
TGTGCCAGTAGTATAGGAAGCATGAACACTGAAGCTTTCTTT
CASSIGSMNTEAFF
>.|TRBV18|.|TRBJ1-1
TGTGCCAGCTCACCCCAGACAGGCCTTTTCACTGAAGCTTTCTTT
CASSPQTGLFTEAFF
>.|TRBV15|.|TRBJ2-7
TGTGCCACCAGCAGAGATCGACAGTACGAGCAGTACTTC
CATSRDRQYEQYF
>.|TRBV7-6|.|TRBJ2-7
TGTGCCAGCAGCGCCCTCCAAACTGGGGCCGAGCAGTACTTC
CASSALQTGAEQYF
>.|TRBV7-2|.|TRBJ1-6
TGTGCCAGCAGCTTAGCAGGCGGCAACTCCTATAATTCACCCCTCCACTTT
CASSLAGGNSYNSPLHF
>.|TRBV23-1|.|TRBJ2-7
TGCGCCAGCCCCCTTGGGGGGATTAGCTCCTACGAGCAGTACTTC
CASPLGGISSYEQYF
>.|TRBV6-5|.|TRBJ1-3
TGTGCCAGCGCGGACAGCCTCTCTGGAAACACCATATATTTT
CASADSLSGNTIYF
>.|TRBV25-1|TRBD1|TRBJ1-1
TGTGCCAGCCGAGGGACAGGCGGCACTGAAGCTTTCTTT
CASRGTGGTEAFF
>.|TRBV4-1|TRBD1|TRBJ2-7
TGCGCCAGCAGCCAAGATTTAGGGGGCCCCTACGAGCAGTACTTC
CASSQDLGGPYEQYF
>.|TRBV28|TRBD2|TRBJ2-7
TGTGCCAGCAGTTTCCCCCCCGGGGGGGCCAAGGACGAGCAGTACTTC
CASSFPPGGAKDEQYF
>.|TRBV9|TRBD1|TRBJ2-1
TGTGCCAGCAGCCCAGGACAGGAAAGCTCCTACAATGAGCAGTTCTTC
CASSPGQESSYNEQFF